A selection of T cell receptor beta chains follows, all from one sample in a study of cytomegalovirus exposure and HLA in healthy donors. TCRdb's copy holds only in-frame clones and misses some; the assay was immunoSEQ multiplex PCR. The table includes some 110,000 clones, roughly three quarters detected once. What was sequenced was PBMCs. These receptor sequences come from a woman younger than 30 in good health and CMV-seropositive. Each CDR3 is given with its conserved first and last residue. The order of the fields is CDR3 DNA, CDR3 protein, V gene, clone size, D gene, J gene. The D gene is left open where the match is weak. Expanded clones get a size class; other rows say once, few or many, or leave the size out.

CDR3 DNA: TGTGCCAGCAGTTTCTATACGAGCTCCTACAATGAGCAGTTCTTC
CDR3 protein: CASSFYTSSYNEQFF
V gene: TRBV28
clone size: NA
D gene: NA
J gene: TRBJ2-1

CDR3 DNA: TGCGCCAGCAGCCAACTCCTGAGGCGGGCAGAACGCCACGAGCAGTACTTC
CDR3 protein: CASSQLLRRAERHEQYF
V gene: TRBV4-1
clone size: NA
D gene: NA
J gene: TRBJ2-7

CDR3 DNA: TGTGCCTGGAGTATTACCGGGACAGGGAGGCCGAACACTGAAGCTTTCTTT
CDR3 protein: CAWSITGTGRPNTEAFF
V gene: TRBV30
clone size: NA
D gene: TRBD1
J gene: TRBJ1-1

CDR3 DNA: TGTGCCAGCAGTGTTCTAGGCGACGAGCAGTACTTC
CDR3 protein: CASSVLGDEQYF
V gene: TRBV2
clone size: NA
D gene: NA
J gene: TRBJ2-7

CDR3 DNA: TGTGCCAGCAGCGACCGGGACAGGGTTCTTGATGAGCAGTTCTTC
CDR3 protein: CASSDRDRVLDEQFF
V gene: TRBV9
clone size: NA
D gene: TRBD1
J gene: TRBJ2-1

CDR3 DNA: TGTGCTAGTGGTTTAGGGGCTACCTTGGAGACCCAGTACTTC
CDR3 protein: CASGLGATLETQYF
V gene: TRBV12-5
clone size: NA
D gene: NA
J gene: TRBJ2-5

CDR3 DNA: TGTGCCAGCAGGGTACTTTCGGACGAGCAGTACTTC
CDR3 protein: CASRVLSDEQYF
V gene: TRBV2
clone size: NA
D gene: NA
J gene: TRBJ2-7

CDR3 DNA: TGTGCCAGCAGTTACTCGCGCGGGGGCACAGATACGCAGTATTTT
CDR3 protein: CASSYSRGGTDTQYF
V gene: TRBV6-5
clone size: NA
D gene: NA
J gene: TRBJ2-3

CDR3 DNA: TGCGCCAGCAGCCAACTGACTAGCGGGAGGAAGGATGAGCAGTTCTTC
CDR3 protein: CASSQLTSGRKDEQFF
V gene: TRBV4-1
clone size: NA
D gene: TRBD2
J gene: TRBJ2-1

CDR3 DNA: TGTGCCAGCAGCCCGTCGGCAGGGGTCCATTCTAGCACAGATACGCAGTATTTT
CDR3 protein: CASSPSAGVHSSTDTQYF
V gene: TRBV7-8
clone size: NA
D gene: NA
J gene: TRBJ2-3

CDR3 DNA: TGTGCCAGCAGTTTAGTAATTAACACCGGGGAGCTGTTTTTT
CDR3 protein: CASSLVINTGELFF
V gene: TRBV28
clone size: NA
D gene: NA
J gene: TRBJ2-2

CDR3 DNA: TGTGCCAGCAGGACTAGCGCGAACACCGGGGAGCTGTTTTTT
CDR3 protein: CASRTSANTGELFF
V gene: TRBV6-1
clone size: few
D gene: TRBD2
J gene: TRBJ2-2

CDR3 DNA: TGTGCCAGCAGCCCCAGTAGGAGGTCCTACGAGCAGTACTTC
CDR3 protein: CASSPSRRSYEQYF
V gene: TRBV9
clone size: NA
D gene: NA
J gene: TRBJ2-7

CDR3 DNA: TGTGCCTGGAGTGTAAACTCCAACAATGAGCAGTTCTTC
CDR3 protein: CAWSVNSNNEQFF
V gene: TRBV30
clone size: NA
D gene: NA
J gene: TRBJ2-1

CDR3 DNA: TGTGCCTGGCAGGAAAACAGGGGTTTGAGTAGCAATCAGCCCCAGCATTTT
CDR3 protein: CAWQENRGLSSNQPQHF
V gene: TRBV30
clone size: NA
D gene: TRBD1
J gene: TRBJ1-5

CDR3 DNA: TGCGCCAGCAGCTTGGGCAGGTATAGCACAGATACGCAGTATTTT
CDR3 protein: CASSLGRYSTDTQYF
V gene: TRBV5-1
clone size: once
D gene: NA
J gene: TRBJ2-3